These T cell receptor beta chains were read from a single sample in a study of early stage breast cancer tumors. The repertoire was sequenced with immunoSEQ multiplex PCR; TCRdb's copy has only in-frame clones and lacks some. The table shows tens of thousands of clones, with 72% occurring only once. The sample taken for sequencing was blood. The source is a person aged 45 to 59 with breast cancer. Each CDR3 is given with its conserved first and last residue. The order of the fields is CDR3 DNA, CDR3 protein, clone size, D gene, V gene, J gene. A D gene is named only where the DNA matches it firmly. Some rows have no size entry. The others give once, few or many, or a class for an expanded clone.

TGTGCCAGCAGTTACGATGGGGGAATGGAGACCCAGTACTTC	CASSYDGGMETQYF	NA	NA	TRBV6-5	TRBJ2-5
TGTGCCTGGAGTTACAGGGAGCGGGAGACCCAGTACTTC	CAWSYRERETQYF	few	NA	TRBV30	TRBJ2-5
TGTGCCATCAGTACGGACAGGCTCGGGGCAAAACTGTTTTTT	CAISTDRLGAKLFF	NA	TRBD1	TRBV10-3	TRBJ1-4
TGTGCCAGCAGTGTTGGGACAGGGGGAGTGAACACTGAAGCTTTCTTT	CASSVGTGGVNTEAFF	NA	TRBD1	TRBV28	TRBJ1-1
TGTGCCAGCAGTACCCGGACAGGGAGTGAGACCCAGTACTTC	CASSTRTGSETQYF	NA	TRBD1	TRBV6-5	TRBJ2-5
TGCGCCAGCAGCTTCGGGCCCACAGGGTGGAACACTGAAGCTTTCTTT	CASSFGPTGWNTEAFF	once	NA	TRBV5-1	TRBJ1-1
TGTGCCAGCAGCAAATTGAGGACAGGGAAGCCCCTCTACAATGAGCAGTTCTTC	CASSKLRTGKPLYNEQFF	NA	NA	TRBV21-1	TRBJ2-1
TGTGCCAGCAGCGCGAGCGGGAGAGGTAGCAATGAGCAGTTCTTC	CASSASGRGSNEQFF	NA	TRBD2	TRBV9	TRBJ2-1
TGCAGCGTTGTGGGAGGGAGCTCCTACAATGAGCAGTTCTTC	CSVVGGSSYNEQFF	NA	TRBD2	TRBV29-1	TRBJ2-1
TGTGCCAGCAGGGGCGCGAACAGGGGCCACGAGCAGTACTTC	CASRGANRGHEQYF	NA	TRBD1	TRBV6-5	TRBJ2-7
TGTGCCAGCAGCCAAGATGGCAGGGATAACTATGGCTACACCTTC	CASSQDGRDNYGYTF	NA	NA	TRBV4-2	TRBJ1-2
TGTGCCAGCAGTTTGAGGACAGCTCTCTACGAGCAGTACTTC	CASSLRTALYEQYF	few	NA	TRBV6-5	TRBJ2-7
TGCAGCGTTTACAGGGTCCTGGATACGGATGAGCAGTTCTTC	CSVYRVLDTDEQFF	once	NA	TRBV29-1	TRBJ2-1
TGTGCCAGCAGCTTATCGGGACAGGGGAGCTACCGGGAGCTGTTTTTT	CASSLSGQGSYRELFF	NA	TRBD1	TRBV7-9	TRBJ2-2
TGCGCCAGCAGCTCCTACGGGCCGAGCTACGAGCAGTACTTC	CASSSYGPSYEQYF	once	NA	TRBV5-1	TRBJ2-7
TGTGCCAGCAGGACTACTATAGGAGAGCAGTACTTC	CASRTTIGEQYF	few	NA	TRBV6-1	TRBJ2-7
TGTGCCAGCAGTTCCCCGGGACAGCCTCACTCTGGAAACACCATATATTTT	CASSSPGQPHSGNTIYF	NA	TRBD1	TRBV27	TRBJ1-3
TGTGCCAGCGGCCCGAGCGGGGGTGATCTGAATGAGCAGTTCTTC	CASGPSGGDLNEQFF	once	TRBD2	TRBV28	TRBJ2-1
TGCGCCAGCAGCCCTCGGCCCATGCAGGGGGTGGGTGAAAAACTGTTTTTT	CASSPRPMQGVGEKLFF	NA	TRBD1	TRBV5-1	TRBJ1-4
TGTGCCAGCAGGCACTTGGGGGCAGGGGGCGCGATAGTCTACGAGCAGTACTTC	CASRHLGAGGAIVYEQYF	NA	TRBD1	TRBV27	TRBJ2-7
TGCGCCAGCACCAGTGAGGGGGACACCTACGAGCAGTACTTC	CASTSEGDTYEQYF	NA	NA	TRBV5-1	TRBJ2-7
TGTGCCAGCAGCGTATCTTTTAGAGGCCAAGAGACCCAGTACTTC	CASSVSFRGQETQYF	NA	NA	TRBV9	TRBJ2-5
TGTGCCTGGAGTGTTGGACAGAGCTCTGGAAACACCATATATTTT	CAWSVGQSSGNTIYF	NA	NA	TRBV30	TRBJ1-3
TGTGCCAGCGAGGGGGCGGGAGGGCGGGGAAACATTCAGTACTTC	CASEGAGGRGNIQYF	NA	TRBD2	TRBV6-1	TRBJ2-4
TGTGCCAGCATTAGGACTAGCGGAAATGAGCAGTTCTTC	CASIRTSGNEQFF	NA	TRBD2	TRBV6-1	TRBJ2-1
TGTGCCAGCAGTCCCCGGGACCTACTGAACACTGAAGCTTTCTTT	CASSPRDLLNTEAFF	NA	NA	TRBV28	TRBJ1-1
TGTGCCAGCAGCTTAGGGACTAGCATGAAGACCCAGTACTTC	CASSLGTSMKTQYF	once	TRBD2	TRBV7-8	TRBJ2-5
TGTGCCAGCAGCGTAGAAGGGGAGGAGCAGTACTTC	CASSVEGEEQYF	NA	NA	TRBV9	TRBJ2-7
TGTGCCAGCAGCTTACTGGACAGTACGGAGGAGCAGTACTTC	CASSLLDSTEEQYF	NA	NA	TRBV7-9	TRBJ2-7
TGCGCCAGCAAAGTCGGGGCCAACTCCTACGAGCAGTACTTC	CASKVGANSYEQYF	NA	NA	TRBV4-1	TRBJ2-7